This TCR beta chain came from a study of T cells in Graves' hyperthyroidism and ophthalmopathy. Study results and limitations: Ophthalmopathy could be told apart from stable hyperthyroidism with a 13 V-J model.

RNA transcripts were the template for amplifying TCR beta CDR3 regions. The HTBI primer set drove a first-round RT-PCR of the TCR CDR3. Each CDR3 protein gets one entry after TCRdb re-called the multiplex PCR reads with MiXCR. The sample yields around 600,000 distinct CDR3 sequences, about 14% seen once. This clonotype was counted ten times or more. Its antigen is currently unknown. Trimming left V 5 bases short and J 0 bases short, with 11 bases between. Germline-derived CDR1 and CDR2 are SGHTA and FQGTGA. This CDR3 contains 16 residues. What was sequenced was blood. The genes are TRBV7-3 and TRBJ2-6; weak D call: TRBD1 (6 bases). The TCR was taken from a woman aged 18-29 years with Graves' ophthalmopathy. CDR3 DNA sequence: TGTGCCAGCAGCCAACAGGGATTCTCTGGGGCCAACGTCCTGACTTTC. Translated, it gives CASSQQGFSGANVLTF. Looking up the rest from reference TRBV7-3 and TRBJ2-6 gives the full variable domain: GAGVSQTPSNKVTEKGKYVELRCDPISGHTALYWYRQSLGQGPEFLIYFQGTGAADDSGLPNDRFFAVRPEGSVSTLKIQRTERGDSAVYLCASSQQGFSGANVLTFGAGSRLTVL.